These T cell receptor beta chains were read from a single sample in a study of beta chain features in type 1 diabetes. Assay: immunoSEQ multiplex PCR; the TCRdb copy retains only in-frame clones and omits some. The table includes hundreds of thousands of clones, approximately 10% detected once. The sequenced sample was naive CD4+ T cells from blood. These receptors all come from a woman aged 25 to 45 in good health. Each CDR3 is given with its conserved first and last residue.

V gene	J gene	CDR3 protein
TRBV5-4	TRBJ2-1	CASSLGTSNEQFF
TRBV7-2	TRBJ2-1	CASSLYYEQFF
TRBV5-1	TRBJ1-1	CASSLEEGNTEAFF
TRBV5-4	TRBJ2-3	CASSLRTGLGTDTQYF
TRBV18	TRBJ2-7	CASSPGYGGYEQYF
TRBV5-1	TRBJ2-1	CASSPGRGSYNEQFF
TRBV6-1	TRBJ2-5	CASTGQGAGETQYF
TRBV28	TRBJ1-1	CASRGNTEAFF
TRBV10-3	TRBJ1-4	CAISADRVNEKLFF
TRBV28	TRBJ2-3	CASSPYKAGVTDTQYF
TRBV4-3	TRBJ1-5	CASSQDIHQPQHF
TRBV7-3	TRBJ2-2	CASSLLPSGTGELFF
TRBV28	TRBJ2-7	CASSLRDWKSYEQYF
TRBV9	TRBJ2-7	CASSDGRAGALDEQYF
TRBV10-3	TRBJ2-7	CAIGETGGGEQYF
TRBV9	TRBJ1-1	CASSVSGNTEAFF
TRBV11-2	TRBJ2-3	CASSDEGQALGTDTQYF
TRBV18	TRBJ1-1	CASSPPGGVNTEAFF
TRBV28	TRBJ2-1	CASMQRDRANNEQFF
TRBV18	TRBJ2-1	CASSPSSGRWNEQFF